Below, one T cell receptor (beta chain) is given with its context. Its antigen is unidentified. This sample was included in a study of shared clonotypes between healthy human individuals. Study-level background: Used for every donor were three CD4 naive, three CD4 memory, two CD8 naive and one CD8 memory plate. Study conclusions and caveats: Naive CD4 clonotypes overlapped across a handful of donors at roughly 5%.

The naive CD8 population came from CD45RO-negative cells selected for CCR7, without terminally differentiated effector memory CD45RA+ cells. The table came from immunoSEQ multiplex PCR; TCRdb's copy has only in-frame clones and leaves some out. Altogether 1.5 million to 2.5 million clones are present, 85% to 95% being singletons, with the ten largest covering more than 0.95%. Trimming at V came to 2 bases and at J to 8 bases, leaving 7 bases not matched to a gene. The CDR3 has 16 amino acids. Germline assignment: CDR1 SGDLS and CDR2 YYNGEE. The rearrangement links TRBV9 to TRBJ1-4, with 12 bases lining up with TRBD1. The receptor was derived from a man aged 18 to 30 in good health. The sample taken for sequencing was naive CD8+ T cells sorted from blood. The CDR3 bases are TGTGCCAGCAGCGTCATTTCGGGACAGGGGGCGGAAAAACTGTTTTTT. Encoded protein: CASSVISGQGAEKLFF.